This T cell receptor beta chain is drawn from a study of T cells in Graves' hyperthyroidism and ophthalmopathy. Study-wide points: Blood also contained most expanded thyroid clonotypes above 0.001.

The germline CDR1 and CDR2 sequences are SGHAT and FQNNGV. This CDR3 comprises 15 residues. V gave up 5 bases and J gave up 7 bases; unmatched junction bases: 11. The investigators amplified TCR beta CDR3 regions from RNA transcripts. HTBI primers were used for first-round RT-PCR of the TCR CDR3. From the multiplex PCR reads, TCRdb called clonotypes with MiXCR, one entry per CDR3 protein. Of about 570,000 distinct CDR3 sequences listed, 35% to 55% are singletons. Concerning this clonotype itself: What it binds is unknown.

Sequenced: peripheral blood or thyroid tissue (not recorded which). The origin of this receptor is an adult woman with Graves' disease, either hyperthyroidism or ophthalmopathy (not recorded which). The chain is built from TRBV11-2 and TRBJ1-2; 9 bases map to TRBD1. This CDR3 reads CASSPPGDRVSGYTF. The CDR3, as DNA: TGTGCCAGCAGCCCTCCCGGGGACAGGGTCAGTGGCTACACCTTC.